The 26 T cell receptor beta chains presented below share a single source sample, sequenced in a study of cytomegalovirus exposure and HLA in healthy donors (dated 2017 in TCRdb). The method behind the library was the immunoSEQ multiplex PCR assay. For the multiplex PCR, a mixture combining 60 forward primers for TCR Vbeta segments and 13 reverse primers for TCR Jbeta segments was used. TCRdb limited this immuneACCESS table to in-frame rearrangements with V and J called. A share of clones is missing; checked studies link under half to unresolved V genes, and the rest is unexplained. This sample is represented by 210,000 or so clones; 76% of them were singletons. The ten most abundant clones make up roughly 0.6% of the sample. Sequences were obtained from PBMCs. The source is a young man in good health and CMV-seronegative.

This chain links TRBV28 with TRBJ2-5; D might be TRBD1 (6 bases). Germline V CDR1 and CDR2: MDHEN, SYDVKM. Trimming stripped 2 bases from V and 2 bases from J, with 6 bases between. The CDR3 sequence is 13 residues long. The CDR3 coding sequence is TGTGCCAGCAGTTTACAGGGGCAAGAGACCCAGTACTTC. The encoded protein is CASSLQGQETQYF.

V and J are TRBV4-1 and TRBJ1-2; 8 bases match TRBD1. Germline V gene data show CDR1 as MGHRA and CDR2 as YSYEKL. V trimming: 4 bases; J trimming: 7 bases; junction bases outside the gene matches: 5. CDR3 length equals 13 residues. This CDR3 is CASSPGGSGGYTF. The DNA for the CDR3 is TGCGCCAGCAGCCCAGGGGGCTCCGGTGGCTACACCTTC.

This clone was seen a handful of times. The rearrangement uses TRBV19 and TRBJ2-7; 11 bases fit TRBD2. From germline, CDR1 is LNHDA and CDR2 SQIVND (reference sequence). The CDR3 has 16 residues. J was trimmed by 0 bases and V by 4 bases; bases with no gene match: 5. This CDR3 reads CASSTPTSGSSYEQYF. The CDR3 coding sequence is TGTGCCAGTAGTACTCCCACTAGCGGGAGCTCCTACGAGCAGTACTTC.

The chain employs TRBV10-1 and TRBJ1-5; 9 bases match TRBD1. Trimming cost V 2 bases and J 5 bases; bases outside gene matches: 10. This CDR3 is built from 17 residues. From germline, CDR1 is WNHNN and CDR2 SYGVQD (reference sequence). The CDR3 protein is CASSEGGDREGDQPQHF. In DNA form, the CDR3 reads TGCGCCAGCAGTGAGGGCGGGGACAGGGAAGGCGATCAGCCCCAGCATTTT.

The rearrangement joins TRBV4-1 to TRBJ2-5, with 7 positions matching TRBD2. The better agreement between TRBJ2-7 and the DNA end casts doubt on the J call. Per the germline V gene, CDR1 is MGHRA and CDR2 is YSYEKL. This CDR3 is 15 amino acids long. The CDR3 sequence: CASSLSRGSGYEQYF. The CDR3 DNA follows: TGCGCCAGCAGCCTCTCGCGGGGGAGCGGCTACGAGCAGTACTTC.

The chain is built from TRBV2 and TRBJ2-1, with 9 bases fitting TRBD2. V lost 6 bases and J lost 6; bases outside the gene matches: 0. Germline V gene data show CDR1 as SNHLY and CDR2 as FYNNEI. The CDR3 is 12 residues long. DNA of the CDR3: TGTGCCAGCAGGACTAGCGGCAATGAGCAGTTCTTC. This encodes CASRTSGNEQFF. The full variable domain, with the rest looked up from reference TRBV2 and TRBJ2-1, is EPEVTQTPSHQVTQMGQEVILRCVPISNHLYFYWYRQILGQKVEFLVSFYNNEISEKSEIFDDQFSVERPDGSNFTLKIRSTKLEDSAMYFCASRTSGNEQFFGPGTRLTVL.

V gene TRBV4-1 combines with J gene TRBJ1-5; 7 bases match TRBD1. Losses at the gene ends were 8 bases for V and 3 bases for J; bases not matched to a gene: 10. From germline, CDR1 is MGHRA and CDR2 YSYEKL. The CDR3 is 15 residues long. The CDR3 is CASADEGAPNQPQHF. The CDR3 DNA is TGCGCCAGCGCCGATGAGGGGGCGCCCAATCAGCCCCAGCATTTT.

This clone showed up just a few times. The J gene is TRBJ2-1, the V gene TRBV19; 8 bases agree with TRBD1. The CDR3 totals 17 residues. Per germline, CDR1 LNHDA and CDR2 SQIVND (reference sequence). J lost 3 bases, V lost 0 bases, and 7 bases had no gene match. As DNA, the CDR3 is TGTGCCAGTAGTATAGATCCGGGACAGGCATACTACAATGAGCAGTTCTTC. This translates into CASSIDPGQAYYNEQFF. Together with reference TRBV19 and TRBJ2-1, the CDR3 gives the full variable domain: DGGITQSPKYLFRKEGQNVTLSCEQNLNHDAMYWYRQDPGQGLRLIYYSQIVNDFQKGDIAEGYSVSREKKESFPLTVTSAQKNPTAFYLCASSIDPGQAYYNEQFFGPGTRLTVL.

The chain carries TRBV28 and TRBJ2-2; tentatively, D is TRBD1 (6 bases). This CDR3 is built from 16 residues. The germline V and J ends were trimmed by 3 bases and 5 bases, with 16 bases remaining between them. Per the germline V gene, CDR1 is MDHEN and CDR2 is SYDVKM. CDR3: CASSFQGTSITGELFF. DNA for the CDR3: TGTGCCAGCAGTTTCCAGGGGACCTCAATAACCGGGGAGCTGTTTTTT.

This rearrangement joins TRBV7-8 to TRBJ1-4; 9 bases are shared with TRBD1. Germline lookup yields CDR1 SGHVS and CDR2 FQNEAQ. The CDR3 is made up of 14 amino acids. The V and J ends lost 5 bases and 7 bases, in that order; junction bases with no gene match: 5. CDR3 in amino acids: CASSPDRGVEKLFF. CDR3 bases: TGTGCCAGCAGCCCGGACAGGGGAGTTGAAAAACTGTTTTTT.

V is TRBV7-2 and J is TRBJ1-1; D is perhaps TRBD1 (5 bases). CDR1 SGHTA and CDR2 FQGNSA come from the germline V gene. The CDR3 is 15 amino acids. With 0 bases removed from V and 0 bases from J, the gap between germline ends came to 8 bases. The CDR3 reads CASSLAGALNTEAFF. CDR3 nucleotide sequence: TGTGCCAGCAGCTTAGCAGGGGCCTTGAACACTGAAGCTTTCTTT.

Only a few counts were recorded for this clone. This chain links TRBV11-2 with TRBJ2-2, with 8 bases matching TRBD2. This CDR3 contains 17 residues. Germline values: CDR1 SGHAT, CDR2 FQNNGV. J was trimmed by 4 bases and V by 3 bases; bases with no gene match: 10. The CDR3 reads CASSLSGLAGSTGELFF. The CDR3 DNA sequence: TGTGCCAGCAGCTTGAGCGGACTAGCAGGGAGCACCGGGGAGCTGTTTTTT.

The chain carries TRBV5-1 and TRBJ2-5, with TRBD2 matching over 13 bases. The CDR3 totals 16 residues. From germline, CDR1 is SGHRS and CDR2 YFSETQ. The V gene end was trimmed by 4 bases and the J gene end by 5 bases; junction bases not matched to a gene: 8. CDR3 amino acids: CASSVGTSGTQETQYF. As DNA, the CDR3 is TGCGCCAGCAGCGTCGGGACTAGCGGGACACAGGAGACCCAGTACTTC.

This rearrangement joins TRBV19 to TRBJ2-5, with a possible D match to TRBD1 (6 bases). CDR3 length equals 14 residues. Germline V CDR1 and CDR2: LNHDA, SQIVND (reference sequence). The V end lost 2 bases, the J end lost 0 bases, and 7 bases lay between the germline ends. CDR3 sequence (DNA): TGTGCCAGTAGTATACAGGGGCACCAAGAGACCCAGTACTTC. Protein product: CASSIQGHQETQYF.

This clone appeared a few times. The CDR3 coding sequence is TGCGCCAGCAGGGTGGGCCGGGACAGTGCGAACACTGAAGCTTTCTTT. Protein: CASRVGRDSANTEAFF. The J gene is TRBJ1-1, the V gene TRBV5-1, with 7 bases fitting TRBD1. Germline V gene sequence: CDR1 SGHRS, CDR2 YFSETQ. J lost 1 base, V lost 5 bases, and 11 bases had no gene match. CDR3 length: 16 residues.

V gene TRBV19 combines with J gene TRBJ1-1; 7 bases map to TRBD1. There are 12 residues in the CDR3. V shed 5 bases and J 6 bases; nucleotides not matched to a gene: 3. In germline, CDR1 is LNHDA, CDR2 SQIVND (reference sequence). This chain's CDR3 is CASSDREAEAFF. The DNA for the CDR3 is TGTGCCAGTAGTGACAGGGAGGCTGAAGCTTTCTTT.

The CDR3 sequence: CASSETWGGSSGANVLTF. CDR3 coding DNA: TGTGCCAGCAGCGAAACCTGGGGGGGGAGCTCTGGGGCCAACGTCCTGACTTTC. This chain links TRBV25-1 with TRBJ2-6, with 7 nucleotides matching TRBD2. Per germline, CDR1 MGHDK and CDR2 SYGVNS. The CDR3 spans 18 residues. Losses at the gene ends were 6 bases for V and 0 bases for J; bases not matched to a gene: 11.

This clone was found once. J is TRBJ1-3 and V is TRBV21-1; the table's D call TRBD1 went unverified against the DNA. TRBV21-1 is labeled a pseudogene. This CDR3 is 14 amino acids long. CDR3 amino acids: CARRQATSGNTIYF. CDR3 in DNA: TGTGCCAGAAGGCAGGCGACCTCTGGAAACACCATATATTTT.

This chain links TRBV6-1 with TRBJ2-7; D unclear. The CDR3 totals 13 residues. V lost 6 bases and J 0 bases, leaving 9 bases between the germline ends. CDR1 and CDR2 (germline): MNHNS, SASEGT. The CDR3, as DNA: TGTGCCAGCAGGCAGGCCAGCTCCTACGAGCAGTACTTC. This translates into CASRQASSYEQYF.

This CDR3 is CASTPPSRQGNYGYTF. As DNA, the CDR3 is TGTGCCAGCACCCCACCCTCCAGACAGGGAAACTATGGCTACACCTTC. The chain is built from TRBV6-6 and TRBJ1-2, with 7 bases that match TRBD1. The CDR3 contains 16 residues. The V gene end was trimmed by 7 bases and the J gene end by 2 bases; junction bases not matched to a gene: 13. CDR1 and CDR2 from the germline V gene are MNHNY and SVGAGI (reference sequence).

V is TRBV19 and J is TRBJ1-2; the D gene is possibly TRBD1 (6 bases). The V gene lost 4 bases and the J gene lost 8 bases, with 14 bases spanning the gap. This CDR3 contains 13 residues. From germline, CDR1 is LNHDA and CDR2 SQIVND (reference sequence). The DNA for the CDR3 is TGTGCCAGTAGTAATGAGGGGGTAGGAGGCTACACCTTC. It is translated as CASSNEGVGGYTF. Combining the CDR3 with reference TRBV19 and TRBJ1-2 gives the whole variable domain DGGITQSPKYLFRKEGQNVTLSCEQNLNHDAMYWYRQDPGQGLRLIYYSQIVNDFQKGDIAEGYSVSREKKESFPLTVTSAQKNPTAFYLCASSNEGVGGYTFGSGTRLTVV.

The rearrangement joins TRBV4-1 to TRBJ2-7; tentative D call: TRBD2 (5 bases). The CDR3 sequence is 14 residues long. V dropped 4 bases and J dropped 3 bases, with 13 bases sitting between them. Germline V CDR1 and CDR2: MGHRA, YSYEKL. CDR3 bases: TGCGCCAGCAGCCTTAGCATACGGGACTACGAGCAGTACTTC. Amino acid sequence: CASSLSIRDYEQYF.

The rearrangement links TRBV2 to TRBJ2-7; D possibly corresponds to TRBD1 (5 bases). Germline V gene data show CDR1 as SNHLY and CDR2 as FYNNEI. V was cut by 1 base and J by 7 bases, with 14 bases left in between. The CDR3 loop spans 14 amino acids. Here the CDR3 reads CASSEGLRAWEQYF. As DNA, the CDR3 is TGTGCCAGCAGTGAAGGTCTCAGGGCCTGGGAGCAGTACTTC. The whole variable domain, remainder taken from reference TRBV2 and TRBJ2-7, is EPEVTQTPSHQVTQMGQEVILRCVPISNHLYFYWYRQILGQKVEFLVSFYNNEISEKSEIFDDQFSVERPDGSNFTLKIRSTKLEDSAMYFCASSEGLRAWEQYFGPGTRLTVT.

Only one count was recorded for this clone. V and J are TRBV9 and TRBJ2-1, with 9 bases that match TRBD1. V was clipped by 0 bases and J by 5 bases; unmatched bases: 3. This CDR3 is built from 15 residues. Germline assignment: CDR1 SGDLS and CDR2 YYNGEE. CDR3 in amino acids: CASSVEGQGHNEQFF. The DNA for the CDR3 is TGTGCCAGCAGCGTAGAGGGACAGGGACACAATGAGCAGTTCTTC.

V gene TRBV2 combines with J gene TRBJ2-2, with D perhaps TRBD2 (5 bases). Germline CDR1 is SNHLY and CDR2 is FYNNEI. This CDR3 is built from 13 residues. V lost 2 bases and J 10 bases, leaving 11 bases between the germline ends. CDR3 sequence (DNA): TGTGCCAGCAGTGAATGGAGGACCTTGGAGCTGTTTTTT. As protein: CASSEWRTLELFF.

The count of this clone is one. A read error may produce the germline difference seen at one junction end. V usage is TRBV4-1 and J usage is TRBJ2-7, with 9 bases aligning to TRBD1. Germline V gives CDR1 MGHRA, CDR2 YSYEKL. The CDR3 sequence is 14 residues long. The CDR3 DNA follows: TGCGCCACCGGAGGACAGGGGAGGTCCTACGGGCAGTACTTC. This translates into CATGGQGRSYGQYF.